These 5 T cell receptor beta chains share one sample of origin, sequenced in a study of shared clonotypes between healthy human individuals. Repertoires were generated with immunoSEQ multiplex PCR, while TCRdb's copy carries only in-frame clones and drops some. Altogether fewer than 550,000 clones are present, almost 80% being singletons, with the ten largest covering around 12%. The specimen sequenced was PBMCs. These receptors all come from a woman aged 40 to 50 in good health. Some clones in this sample may be carry-over from other donors' samples.

This clone was seen only once. V usage is TRBV18 and J usage is TRBJ1-4; D remains unclear. Between the trimmed V and J ends, which lost 2 bases and 4 bases, there was a span of 5 bases. This CDR3 is built from 13 residues. The V gene's germline CDR1 is KGHSH and CDR2 LQKENI. CDR3 in amino acids: CASSPGVNEKLFF. CDR3 nucleotide sequence: TGTGCCAGCTCACCAGGGGTTAATGAAAAACTGTTTTTT.

This clone has a handful of counts. The V and J genes are TRBV7-9 and TRBJ2-7; 13 bases fit TRBD2. V lost 5 bases to trimming and J lost 2 bases; unmatched junction nucleotides: 6. The germline V gene encodes CDR1 SEHNR and CDR2 FQNEAQ (reference sequence). The CDR3 has 16 amino acids. The CDR3 loop is CASSLTGTSGTYEQYF. CDR3 in DNA: TGTGCCAGCAGCCTCACCGGGACTAGCGGGACCTACGAGCAGTACTTC.

The rearrangement joins TRBV7-2 to TRBJ2-7; D remains ambiguous. The V end lost 1 base, the J end lost 4 bases, and 14 bases lay between the germline ends. The germline CDR1 and CDR2 sequences are SGHTA and FQGNSA. The CDR3 runs 15 residues. The CDR3 protein is CASSLERYSFYEQYF. The CDR3 DNA follows: TGTGCCAGCAGCTTAGAACGTTACAGCTTTTACGAGCAGTACTTC.

J is TRBJ1-1 and V is TRBV7-2; D is perhaps TRBD1 (5 bases). Germline V gene sequence: CDR1 SGHTA, CDR2 FQGNSA. V lost 5 bases, J lost 4 bases, and 14 bases lay in between. CDR3 length equals 14 residues. This CDR3 reads CASSLSGTSTEAFF. CDR3 DNA sequence: TGTGCCAGCAGCCTTTCGGGGACTAGCACTGAAGCTTTCTTT.

This chain uses TRBV4-1 with TRBJ2-5; TRBD1 or TRBD2 may be the D gene (7 bases each). The CDR3 is 17 amino acids. Per the germline V gene, CDR1 is MGHRA and CDR2 is YSYEKL. With 1 base removed from V and 4 bases from J, the gap between germline ends came to 19 bases. CDR3 nucleotides: TGCGCCAGCAGCCAAGCTAGGGGGCGGGAGAGGGGAGAGACCCAGTACTTC. Translation: CASSQARGRERGETQYF.